A single TCR beta chain is shown here with its context. The record originates from a study of blood T cell repertoires in COVID-19. Study background: There were acute and convalescent COVID-19 samples, and they came from the United States, Italy and Spain.

The assay was immunoSEQ multiplex PCR, and TCRdb's table has in-frame clones only and misses some. Among around 100,000 clones listed, more than 80% were seen once. CDR1 is SQVTM and CDR2 is ANQGSEA in the germline V gene. Trimming stripped 7 bases from V and 5 bases from J, with 15 bases between. The CDR3 is 13 amino acids. Sequenced input: peripheral blood. The chain is built from TRBV29-1 and TRBJ1-5; D is possibly TRBD1 (5 bases). The clonotype comes from a human donor in a cohort sampled during active COVID-19. The CDR3 coding sequence is TGCAGCGAGAACGGGACTTTGGATCAGCCCCAGCATTTT. It codes for CSENGTLDQPQHF.